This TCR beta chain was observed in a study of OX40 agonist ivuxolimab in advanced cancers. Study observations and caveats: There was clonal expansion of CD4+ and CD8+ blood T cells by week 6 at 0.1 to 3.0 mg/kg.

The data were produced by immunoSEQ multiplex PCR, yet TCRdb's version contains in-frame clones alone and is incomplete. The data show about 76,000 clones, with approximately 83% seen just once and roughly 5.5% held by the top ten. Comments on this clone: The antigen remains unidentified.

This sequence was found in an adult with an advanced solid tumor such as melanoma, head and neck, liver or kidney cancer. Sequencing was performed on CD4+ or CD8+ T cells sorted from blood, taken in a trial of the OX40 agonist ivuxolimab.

CDR3 protein: CASSYSGRNTGELFF. CDR3 coding DNA: TGTGCCAGCAGTTACTCGGGGCGGAACACCGGGGAGCTGTTTTTT. V is TRBV6-6 and J is TRBJ2-2; D might be TRBD1 (5 bases). Trimming pared 0 bases from V and 1 base from J, leaving 6 bases between. There are 15 residues in the CDR3. CDR1 and CDR2 (germline): MNHNY, SVGAGI (reference sequence).